Listed here are 9 T cell receptor beta chains from one sample, sequenced in a study of OX40 agonist ivuxolimab in advanced cancers. Generated by immunoSEQ multiplex PCR, the TCRdb table keeps only in-frame clones and is missing some. Of approximately 68,000 clones detected, about 89% appear once; the ten largest clones hold 0.6% to 0.8%. Source: CD4+ or CD8+ T cells sorted from blood, taken in a trial of the OX40 agonist ivuxolimab. The receptors stem from an adult with an advanced solid tumor such as melanoma, head and neck, liver or kidney cancer.

In this sample, this clone turned up a few times. This chain uses TRBV5-6 with TRBJ2-2; D gene unclear. V was clipped by 3 bases and J by 3 bases, with 9 bases between them. The germline gives CDR1 SGHDT, CDR2 YYEEEE. This CDR3 is built from 14 residues. In DNA form, the CDR3 reads TGTGCCAGCAGCTACGCGCGCTACACCGGGGAGCTGTTTTTT. Protein: CASSYARYTGELFF.

The chain combines TRBV5-1 with TRBJ2-2; D gene uncertain. There are 13 residues in the CDR3. V lost 1 base to trimming and J lost 4 bases, with 5 bases between them. In germline, CDR1 is SGHRS, CDR2 YFSETQ. CDR3 loop: CASSLYTTGELFF. The DNA for the CDR3 is TGCGCCAGCAGCTTGTATACCACCGGGGAGCTGTTTTTT.

The chain uses TRBV28 and TRBJ1-1; TRBD1 matches at 9 bases. Germline CDR1 MDHEN, CDR2 SYDVKM. The ends lost 8 bases at V and 3 bases at J; junction bases unmatched: 13. The CDR3 runs to 16 residues. The CDR3 DNA is TGTGCCAGCGGGGGTGTGAGGACAGGGGACGACACTGAAGCTTTCTTT. The encoded protein is CASGGVRTGDDTEAFF.

The gene calls are TRBV13 and TRBJ2-5; 10 bases map to TRBD1. CDR3 length: 15 residues. V gave up 5 bases and J gave up 4 bases; unmatched junction bases: 7. Germline V lookup: CDR1 PRHDT, CDR2 FYEKMQ (reference sequence). The CDR3 sequence is CASSNPGQGPETQYF. In DNA, the CDR3 is TGTGCCAGCAGCAACCCGGGACAGGGGCCAGAGACCCAGTACTTC.

The chain couples TRBV29-1 to TRBJ1-1, with a possible D match to TRBD1 (5 bases). Germline values: CDR1 SQVTM, CDR2 ANQGSEA. The CDR3 contains 14 residues. With 2 bases removed from V and 4 bases from J, the gap between germline ends came to 14 bases. CDR3 nucleotides: TGCAGCGTTGAATTTGGGGCCAGGGTCACTGAAGCTTTCTTT. It codes for CSVEFGARVTEAFF.

The chain uses TRBV5-1 and TRBJ2-2, with a weak D call TRBD2 (6 bases). The germline CDR1 and CDR2 sequences are SGHRS and YFSETQ. V was pared by 4 bases and J by 4 bases, with 17 bases between. This CDR3 spans 16 amino acids. The DNA for the CDR3 is TGCGCCAGCAGCCTAACCACTAGCCCCGGCACCGGGGAGCTGTTTTTT. The encoded protein is CASSLTTSPGTGELFF.

The rearrangement uses TRBV5-8 and TRBJ1-5; D is unresolved. The CDR3 totals 13 residues. V was trimmed by 5 bases and J by 9 bases, leaving 15 bases between them. Germline lookup yields CDR1 SGHTS and CDR2 YDEGEE. This chain's CDR3 is CASRGVGSRPQHF. CDR3 nucleotide sequence: TGTGCCAGCAGGGGAGTAGGGTCCCGGCCCCAGCATTTT.

This clone was picked up one time. The chain recombines TRBV28 with TRBJ1-5, with D uncertain. Per germline, CDR1 MDHEN and CDR2 SYDVKM. This CDR3 spans 15 amino acids. Trimming removed 3 bases at V and 2 bases at J, with 11 bases between. The CDR3 DNA reads TGTGCCAGCAGTTTGGTCGTCCTCGGCAATCAGCCCCAGCATTTT. Residues: CASSLVVLGNQPQHF.

The chain uses TRBV30 and TRBJ2-3, with 9 bases that match TRBD1. V shed 0 bases, J shed 3 bases, and the junction held 4 bases outside the gene matches. Germline CDR1 GTSNPN, CDR2 SVGIG (reference sequence). This CDR3 has 15 residues. Written as DNA, the CDR3 is TGTGCCTGGAGTGTAACGGGACAGGGAACAGATACGCAGTATTTT. Its translation is CAWSVTGQGTDTQYF. Filled out from reference TRBV30 and TRBJ2-3, the complete variable domain reads SQTIHQWPATLVQPVGSPLSLECTVEGTSNPNLYWYRQAAGRGLQLLFYSVGIGQISSEVPQNLSASRPQDRQFILSSKKLLLSDSGFYLCAWSVTGQGTDTQYFGPGTRLTVL.